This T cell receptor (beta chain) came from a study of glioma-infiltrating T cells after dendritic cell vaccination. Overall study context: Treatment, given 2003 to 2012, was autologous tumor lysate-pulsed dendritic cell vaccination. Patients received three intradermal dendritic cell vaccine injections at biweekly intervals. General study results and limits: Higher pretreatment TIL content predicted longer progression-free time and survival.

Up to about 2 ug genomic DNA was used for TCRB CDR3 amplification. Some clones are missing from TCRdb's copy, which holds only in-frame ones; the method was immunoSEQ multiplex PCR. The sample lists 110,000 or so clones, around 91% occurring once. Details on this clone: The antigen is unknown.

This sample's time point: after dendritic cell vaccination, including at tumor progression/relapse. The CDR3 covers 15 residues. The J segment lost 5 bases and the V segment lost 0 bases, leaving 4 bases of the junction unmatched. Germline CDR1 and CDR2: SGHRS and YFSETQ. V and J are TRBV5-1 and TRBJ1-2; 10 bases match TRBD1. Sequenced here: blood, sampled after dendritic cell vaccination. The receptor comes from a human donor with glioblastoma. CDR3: CASSLATGGAYGYTF. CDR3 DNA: TGCGCCAGCAGCTTGGCGACAGGGGGCGCGTATGGCTACACCTTC.